A selection of T cell receptor beta chains follows, all from one sample in a study of shared clonotypes between healthy human individuals. TCRdb's table, derived via immunoSEQ multiplex PCR, lists solely in-frame clones and lacks some. This table holds around 2.1 million clones, just over 90% found once. Specimen: naive CD8+ T cells from PBMCs. Source of these receptors: a man aged 18 to 30 in good health. Some clones in this sample may be carry-over from other donors' samples. Both conserved end residues are part of each CDR3. D genes are given only for firm matches. Clone size is shown for a subset of rows, as once, few, many or a class of expanded clone.

d_call clone_size j_call v_call cdr3_aa cdr3_nt
- - TRBJ2-7 TRBV5-1 CASRGRNYEQYF TGCGCCAGCAGGGGGAGGAACTACGAGCAGTACTTC
TRBD1 - TRBJ2-5 TRBV4-1 CASSPDREETQYF TGCGCCAGCAGCCCGGACAGGGAAGAGACCCAGTACTTC
TRBD2 - TRBJ2-3 TRBV7-9 CASSLASGRANYTQYF TGTGCCAGCAGCTTAGCGAGCGGGAGGGCCAATTATACGCAGTATTTT
- - TRBJ1-2 TRBV29-1 CSGLEAWGYTF TGCAGCGGGTTGGAGGCCTGGGGCTACACCTTC
- - TRBJ2-1 TRBV19 CASSIGVWNGEQFF TGTGCCAGTAGTATAGGAGTCTGGAATGGGGAGCAGTTCTTC
- - TRBJ1-1 TRBV19 CASSKLHLQGEAFF TGTGCCAGTAGTAAATTGCATTTGCAGGGTGAAGCTTTCTTT
TRBD1 - TRBJ2-7 TRBV27 CASSLGTGFGEQYF TGTGCCAGCAGTTTGGGGACAGGGTTTGGCGAGCAGTACTTC
TRBD2 - TRBJ2-1 TRBV7-9 CASSSGLAAYNEQFF TGTGCCAGCAGCTCAGGACTAGCGGCCTACAATGAGCAGTTCTTC
- - TRBJ1-2 TRBV7-9 CASSLAEFSRDGYTF TGTGCCAGCAGCTTAGCCGAGTTTTCAAGGGATGGCTACACCTTC
- - TRBJ1-2 TRBV10-2 CAIALPGQGLIGYTF TGCGCCATCGCCCTTCCGGGACAAGGCCTGATAGGCTACACCTTC
TRBD2 - TRBJ2-1 TRBV6-4 CASSPLAGGNNEQFF TGTGCCAGCAGTCCACTAGCGGGAGGGAACAATGAGCAGTTCTTC
TRBD2 - TRBJ2-2 TRBV19 CASREWREYTGELFF TGTGCCAGTCGAGAATGGCGGGAGTACACCGGGGAGCTGTTTTTT
- - TRBJ2-1 TRBV27 CASSLDNEQFF TGTGCCAGCAGTTTGGACAATGAGCAGTTCTTC
- - TRBJ2-7 TRBV7-8 CASSLAVRLDEQYF TGTGCCAGCAGCTTGGCAGTCCGGTTAGACGAGCAGTACTTC
- once TRBJ2-7 TRBV28 CASRPAGIYEQYF TGTGCCAGCAGACCAGCGGGTATCTACGAGCAGTACTTC
TRBD2 - TRBJ2-7 TRBV28 CASSTWTSGAYEQYF TGTGCCAGCAGTACGTGGACTAGCGGGGCCTACGAGCAGTACTTC
- few TRBJ1-1 TRBV4-3 CASSQGRIGSTEAFF TGCGCCAGCAGCCAAGGCCGTATCGGGTCCACTGAAGCTTTCTTT
- few TRBJ1-2 TRBV7-9 CASSLQIRYGYTF TGTGCCAGCAGCCTCCAGATACGTTATGGCTACACCTTC
- - TRBJ2-7 TRBV7-9 CASSPGQNYEQYF TGTGCCAGCAGCCCCGGACAGAACTACGAGCAGTACTTC
- - TRBJ1-5 TRBV27 CASSYGQRLGPQHF TGTGCCAGCAGCTACGGACAGCGGTTAGGGCCCCAGCATTTT
TRBD2 - TRBJ2-7 TRBV5-6 CASSLFGLDYDYYEQYF TGTGCCAGCAGCTTGTTTGGACTAGATTATGATTACTACGAGCAGTACTTC
- - TRBJ2-2 TRBV9 CASSASGGGELFF TGTGCCAGCAGCGCCAGTGGGGGCGGGGAGCTGTTTTTT
- - TRBJ2-6 TRBV7-9 CASSLSAEYSGANVLTF TGTGCCAGCAGCTTAAGTGCGGAATACTCTGGGGCCAACGTCCTGACTTTC
- - TRBJ2-1 TRBV11-2 CASSLAGTSEQFF TGTGCCAGCAGCTTAGCCGGGACTTCAGAGCAGTTCTTC
- once TRBJ2-7 TRBV28 CASSSHLRGENYEQYF TGTGCCAGCAGTTCGCATTTACGGGGAGAGAACTACGAGCAGTACTTC
- - TRBJ1-1 TRBV5-6 CASSLGWGWTEAFF TGTGCCAGCAGCTTGGGTTGGGGTTGGACTGAAGCTTTCTTT
- - TRBJ2-3 TRBV5-8 CASSPKTSLGDTQYF TGTGCCAGCAGCCCGAAGACTAGTCTTGGAGATACGCAGTATTTT
TRBD1 - TRBJ2-7 TRBV27 CASSLKGDRVREQYF TGTGCCAGCAGTTTAAAGGGGGACAGGGTTAGGGAGCAGTACTTC
TRBD2 once TRBJ2-7 TRBV6-5 CASSTGTSVYEQYF TGTGCCAGCAGCACCGGGACTAGTGTCTACGAGCAGTACTTC
- - TRBJ2-1 TRBV27 CASSLILVAGVYNEQFF TGTGCCAGCAGTTTGATTTTAGTGGCAGGGGTATACAATGAGCAGTTCTTC
- - TRBJ2-7 TRBV2 CASSGRDGRLGEQYF TGTGCCAGCAGTGGGCGGGACGGCCGTTTGGGAGAGCAGTACTTC
- - TRBJ1-5 TRBV19 CASGSRKGNQPQHF TGTGCCAGTGGAAGCCGTAAGGGCAATCAGCCCCAGCATTTT
TRBD1 once TRBJ2-5 TRBV7-3 CASSPGQGETQYF TGTGCCAGCAGCCCAGGACAGGGTGAGACCCAGTACTTC
- - TRBJ1-2 TRBV19 CASSRPTDRIYGYTF TGTGCCAGTAGTAGGCCAACTGACAGGATCTATGGCTACACCTTC
- - TRBJ1-2 TRBV5-4 CASNGAGGSGYGYTF TGTGCCAGCAACGGGGCCGGGGGAAGTGGCTATGGCTACACCTTC
- - TRBJ2-3 TRBV28 CASSLRSRDRTDTQYF TGTGCCAGCAGTTTACGGTCCCGCGATCGCACAGATACGCAGTATTTT